A single sample is the source of the 27 T cell receptor beta chains below, sequenced in a study of T cell responses to AZD1222 COVID-19 vaccine. Method: immunoSEQ multiplex PCR; TCRdb's copy keeps in-frame clones and lacks some. The repertoire holds about 120,000 clones, roughly 90% seen once, with 4% to 4.5% in the top ten. Sequences were derived from peripheral blood, sampled 28 days after the second dose of the MenACWY control vaccine. The receptors were sampled from an adult who received the MenACWY meningococcal vaccine as a control.

The chain carries TRBV7-2 and TRBJ1-1; 7 nucleotides agree with TRBD1. Looked up from germline, CDR1 is SGHTA and CDR2 is FQGNSA. V shed 5 bases and J 1 base; nucleotides not matched to a gene: 4. The CDR3 is made up of 14 amino acids. The CDR3 DNA is TGTGCCAGCAGCCCACAGGGGTGGAACACTGAAGCTTTCTTT. Protein sequence: CASSPQGWNTEAFF.

The chain is built from TRBV5-6 and TRBJ1-2; TRBD1 matches at 9 bases. The CDR3 loop spans 17 amino acids. Trimming at V came to 4 bases and at J to 4 bases, leaving 14 bases not matched to a gene. The germline V gene encodes CDR1 SGHDT and CDR2 YYEEEE. CDR3 in DNA: TGTGCCAGCAGCGGGGACAGGGAACAGCTTCTATTCTATGGCTACACCTTC. Protein sequence: CASSGDREQLLFYGYTF.

The chain links TRBV6-2 or TRBV6-3 to TRBJ1-5, with a possible D match to TRBD1 (5 bases). This CDR3 has 12 amino acids. Trimming removed 5 bases at V and 5 bases at J, with 7 bases between. Germline assignment: CDR1 MNHEY and CDR2 SVGEGT. The CDR3 sequence is CASSRGYQPQHF. CDR3 nucleotides: TGTGCCAGCAGTAGGGGTTATCAGCCCCAGCATTTT.

The CDR3, as DNA: TGTGCCAGCAGCAGCCGGGACTTGACCGGGGAGCTGTTTTTT. This encodes CASSSRDLTGELFF. The chain carries TRBV9 and TRBJ2-2, with D tentatively TRBD2 (6 bases). CDR1 and CDR2 (germline): SGDLS, YYNGEE. V lost 4 bases to trimming and J lost 5 bases, with 12 bases between them. The CDR3 contains 14 residues.

The chain couples TRBV4-3 to TRBJ2-3; possibly TRBD2 for D (6 bases). Germline CDR1 reads LGHNA; CDR2 reads YSLEER. The germline V and J ends were trimmed by 5 bases and 2 bases, with 14 bases remaining between them. The CDR3 contains 15 residues. The CDR3 sequence: CASSTLGGVTDTQYF. The CDR3 DNA follows: TGCGCCAGCAGCACCTTGGGGGGTGTCACAGATACGCAGTATTTT.

This clone has a handful of counts. The J gene is TRBJ1-1, the V gene TRBV7-8; TRBD1 agrees at 7 bases. The ends lost 1 base at V and 0 bases at J; junction bases unmatched: 5. The CDR3 consists of 16 residues. Germline V gene data show CDR1 as SGHVS and CDR2 as FQNEAQ. CDR3 nucleotide sequence: TGTGCCAGCAGCTTAGAACAGGGGAGGGTGAACACTGAAGCTTTCTTT. It specifies CASSLEQGRVNTEAFF.

The chain combines TRBV7-9 with TRBJ1-4; TRBD1 aligns across 7 bases. The CDR3 runs 14 residues. Germline CDR1 and CDR2: SEHNR and FQNEAQ (reference sequence). Trimming took 5 bases from V and 3 from J; bases not matched to a gene: 3. The CDR3 DNA sequence: TGTGCCAGCAGCCCTGACAGGGCTAATGAAAAACTGTTTTTT. As protein: CASSPDRANEKLFF.

The J gene is TRBJ2-7, the V gene TRBV6-5, with 10 bases identical to TRBD1. CDR1 is MNHEY, CDR2 SVGAGI, per germline. The CDR3 is 15 residues long. After removal of 6 bases from V and 2 bases from J, the junction contained 7 bases not matched to a gene. The CDR3 DNA is TGTGCCAGCAGCGAGGACAGGGGGAGGACCTACGAGCAGTACTTC. It is translated as CASSEDRGRTYEQYF.

The chain carries TRBV12-3 or TRBV12-4 and TRBJ2-1, with 7 positions matching TRBD2. The V gene end was trimmed by 5 bases and the J gene end by 5 bases; junction bases not matched to a gene: 3. This CDR3 contains 13 residues. The CDR3 DNA is TGTGCCAGCAGTCCCGGGACTAACAATGAGCAGTTCTTC. It yields the protein CASSPGTNNEQFF.

The chain is built from TRBV27 and TRBJ2-1, with D perhaps assigned TRBD1 or TRBD2 (5 bases each). The CDR3 sequence is 14 residues long. Trimming cost V 2 bases and J 8 bases, with 13 bases left between them. Looked up from germline, CDR1 is MNHEY and CDR2 is SMNVEV (reference sequence). CDR3 DNA: TGTGCCAGCAGTTTACTTCCGACGGGGCATGAGCAGTTCTTC. It codes for CASSLLPTGHEQFF.

In this sample, this clone turned up a few times. In nucleotides, the CDR3 is TGTGCCAGCAGGCGGACAATGAACACCGGGGAGCTGTTTTTT. Protein product: CASRRTMNTGELFF. The chain is built from TRBV2 and TRBJ2-2; D is possibly TRBD1 (5 bases). V shed 6 bases and J shed 1 base, with 9 bases lying between them. This CDR3 is built from 14 residues. Germline V gene data show CDR1 as SNHLY and CDR2 as FYNNEI.

The chain employs TRBV29-1 and TRBJ2-1; no clear D gene. The germline gives CDR1 SQVTM, CDR2 ANQGSEA. This CDR3 has 11 amino acids. The V gene lost 7 bases and the J gene lost 4 bases, with 8 bases spanning the gap. CDR3 sequence: CSAQAYNEQFF. CDR3 nucleotides: TGCAGCGCACAAGCATACAATGAGCAGTTCTTC.

CDR3 nucleotide sequence: TGTGCCAGCAGCCCAATATTAGGGTCGGATGGCTACACCTTC. Residues: CASSPILGSDGYTF. The chain carries TRBV5-4 and TRBJ1-2; no clear D. This CDR3 comprises 14 residues. V was cut by 4 bases and J by 6 bases, with 16 bases left in between. The V gene's germline CDR1 is SGHNT and CDR2 YYREEE (reference sequence).

The chain links TRBV11-2 to TRBJ2-2, with D possibly matching TRBD1 (6 bases). CDR1 and CDR2 from the germline V gene are SGHAT and FQNNGV. The V end was cut by 7 bases, the J end by 7 bases, with 10 bases between. This CDR3 has 12 residues. The CDR3 DNA reads TGTGCCAGCACCAGGGGTGTCGGGGAGCTGTTTTTT. Its protein product is CASTRGVGELFF.

The V gene is TRBV27, the J gene TRBJ1-2, with 7 nucleotides matching TRBD1. From germline, CDR1 is MNHEY and CDR2 SMNVEV (reference sequence). The V gene end was trimmed by 8 bases and the J gene end by 4 bases; junction bases not matched to a gene: 13. There are 15 residues in the CDR3. The CDR3, as DNA: TGTGCCAGCCGTTCCTTACAGGGGTCTCTCTATGGCTACACCTTC. It is translated as CASRSLQGSLYGYTF.

This rearrangement joins TRBV9 to TRBJ1-3; D is uncertain. The germline V gene encodes CDR1 SGDLS and CDR2 YYNGEE. The CDR3 totals 16 residues. Trimming pared 0 bases from V and 0 bases from J, leaving 10 bases between. The CDR3 DNA reads as TGTGCCAGCAGCGTAGGAGGGCAGTTCTCTGGAAACACCATATATTTT. It yields the protein CASSVGGQFSGNTIYF.

This rearrangement joins TRBV28 to TRBJ2-7; 9 bases line up with TRBD1. The ends lost 3 bases at V and 2 bases at J; junction bases unmatched: 2. This CDR3 region has 14 residues. From germline, CDR1 is MDHEN and CDR2 SYDVKM. The CDR3 loop is CASSFHRGPYEQYF. CDR3 coding DNA: TGTGCCAGCAGTTTCCACAGGGGGCCCTACGAGCAGTACTTC.

The chain couples TRBV6-5 to TRBJ2-3, with a tentative D call TRBD2 (6 bases). The CDR3 is made up of 15 amino acids. The germline V and J ends were trimmed by 5 bases and 0 bases, with 12 bases remaining between them. Per germline, CDR1 MNHEY and CDR2 SVGAGI. CDR3 region: CASSRHAGSTDTQYF. The CDR3 DNA sequence: TGTGCCAGCAGTCGCCATGCGGGGAGCACAGATACGCAGTATTTT.

The chain employs TRBV7-8 and TRBJ1-2; D is perhaps TRBD1 (5 bases). With 4 bases removed from V and 5 bases from J, the gap between germline ends came to 11 bases. This CDR3 has 13 residues. CDR1 and CDR2 (germline): SGHVS, FQNEAQ. CDR3 in DNA: TGTGCCAGCAGCTCCGAGGGACCATATGGCTACACCTTC. Translating gives CASSSEGPYGYTF.

The CDR3 nucleotides are TGTGCCAGCAGCTTATTTGGGGGCCGCGAGCAGTACGTC. It is translated as CASSLFGGREQYV. J is TRBJ2-7 and V is TRBV7-8, with TRBD1 as a possible D gene (6 bases). Trimming took 2 bases from V and 6 from J, leaving 11 bases between them. Germline lookup yields CDR1 SGHVS and CDR2 FQNEAQ. CDR3 size: 13 residues.

The gene calls are TRBV7-9 and TRBJ2-5; TRBD1 matches at 11 bases. CDR1 is SEHNR and CDR2 is FQNEAQ in the germline V gene (reference sequence). With V trimmed by 5 bases and J by 6 bases, 8 bases remained unmatched. The CDR3 spans 15 residues. The CDR3: CASSPGQGALQTQYF. The CDR3, as DNA: TGTGCCAGCAGCCCTGGACAGGGGGCGTTGCAGACCCAGTACTTC.

This clone has a single count. The chain employs TRBV7-9 and TRBJ1-1, with D uncertain. The V end lost 3 bases, the J end lost 1 base, and 9 bases lay between the germline ends. CDR1 and CDR2 (germline): SEHNR, FQNEAQ (reference sequence). The CDR3 runs 14 residues. This CDR3 is CASSFGEANTEAFF. DNA for the CDR3: TGTGCCAGCAGCTTTGGGGAAGCGAACACTGAAGCTTTCTTT.

The sample holds one count of this clone. The CDR3 coding sequence is TGTGCCAGCAGCCTCCGGATGGGGGGAGGGGACACTGAAGCTTTCTTT. Protein product: CASSLRMGGGDTEAFF. The chain couples TRBV3-1 (or the pseudogene TRBV3-2) to TRBJ1-1; perhaps TRBD1 as D (5 bases). V lost 4 bases and J 3 bases, leaving 18 bases between the germline ends. The germline CDR1 and CDR2 sequences are LGHDT and YNNKEL (reference sequence). The CDR3 totals 16 residues.

The count of this clone is one. The chain uses TRBV7-9 and TRBJ2-2; possibly TRBD1 for D (6 bases). The germline V and J ends were trimmed by 5 bases and 7 bases, with 17 bases remaining between them. Germline CDR1 is SEHNR and CDR2 is FQNEAQ (reference sequence). The CDR3 contains 15 residues. The CDR3 nucleotides are TGTGCCAGCAGCGACCCCGTACACAGGGTCGGGGAGCTGTTTTTT. Translation gives CASSDPVHRVGELFF. The whole variable domain, remainder taken from reference TRBV7-9 and TRBJ2-2, is DTGVSQNPRHKITKRGQNVTFRCDPISEHNRLYWYRQTLGQGPEFLTYFQNEAQLEKSRLLSDRFSAERPKGSFSTLEIQRTEQGDSAMYLCASSDPVHRVGELFFGEGSRLTVL.

The chain uses TRBV15 and TRBJ1-5; 10 nucleotides align to TRBD1. The CDR3 consists of 16 residues. J gave up 6 bases and V 3 bases, and 8 bases lay outside the gene matches. Germline loops: CDR1 LNHNV, CDR2 YYDKDF (reference sequence). The CDR3 sequence: CATSSRQGAGGQPQHF. The CDR3 DNA reads as TGTGCCACCAGCAGCAGACAGGGGGCTGGGGGTCAGCCCCAGCATTTT.

V usage is TRBV28 and J usage is TRBJ1-2; a possible D gene is TRBD1 (6 bases). V lost 7 bases to trimming and J lost 2 bases, with 11 bases between them. CDR1 MDHEN and CDR2 SYDVKM come from the germline V gene. The CDR3 is 13 residues long. CDR3 amino acids: CASKNRENYGYTF. The CDR3 bases are TGTGCCAGCAAAAACAGGGAAAACTATGGCTACACCTTC.

This clone was seen a single time. The gene calls are TRBV21-1 and TRBJ2-7. TRBV21-1 is an annotated pseudogene. This CDR3 spans 14 amino acids. As DNA, the CDR3 is TGTGCCAGCAGCAAAACGGGACCCTCGGGGGAGCAGTACTTC. It specifies CASSKTGPSGEQYF.